This T cell receptor beta chain emerged from a study of blood T cell repertoires in COVID-19. Sequenced by immunoSEQ multiplex PCR; TCRdb stores in-frame clones only, minus some. The sample has about 250,000 clones; 70% to 90% are singletons. This clone appeared a single time. The germline V gene has CDR1 SNHLY and CDR2 FYNNEI. Trimming took 5 bases from V and 4 from J; bases not matched to a gene: 6. The CDR3 contains 15 residues. Source material: peripheral blood. This TCR derives from a man older than 75 with acute or convalescent COVID-19. This chain joins TRBV2 and TRBJ1-1; 11 bases are shared with TRBD1. CDR3 DNA: TGTGCCAGCAGTAGGACAGGGGGCTGGGGCACTGAAGCTTTCTTT. This gives the protein CASSRTGGWGTEAFF.